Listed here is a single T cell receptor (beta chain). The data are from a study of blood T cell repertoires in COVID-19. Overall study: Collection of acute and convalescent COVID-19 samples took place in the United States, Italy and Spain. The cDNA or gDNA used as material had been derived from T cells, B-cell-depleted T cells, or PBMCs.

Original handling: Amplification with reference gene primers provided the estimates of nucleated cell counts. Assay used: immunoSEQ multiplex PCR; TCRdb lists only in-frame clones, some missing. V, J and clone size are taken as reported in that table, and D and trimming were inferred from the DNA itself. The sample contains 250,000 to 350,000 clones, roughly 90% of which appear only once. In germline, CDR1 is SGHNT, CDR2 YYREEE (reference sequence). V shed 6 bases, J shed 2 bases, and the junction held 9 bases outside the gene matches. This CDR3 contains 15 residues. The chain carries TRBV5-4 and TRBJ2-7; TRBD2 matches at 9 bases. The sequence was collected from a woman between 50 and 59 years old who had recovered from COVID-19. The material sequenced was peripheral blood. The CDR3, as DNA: TGTGCCAGCACCAGCGGGACTAGCCCTGCCTACGAGCAGTACTTC. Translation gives CASTSGTSPAYEQYF.